This passage covers 23 T cell receptor beta chains from one sample sequenced in a study of blood T cell repertoires in COVID-19. Sequencing was performed with immunoSEQ multiplex PCR; in TCRdb, only in-frame clones are kept and a portion is missing. The sample has 300,000 to 400,000 clones, 86% seen once; the top ten hold 4% to 5.5%. Input material: PBMCs or T cells enriched from blood (not recorded which). The receptors shown here come from a woman aged 40-49 years with acute COVID-19.

As for this clone: Distinct nucleotide sequences in the sample also encode this CDR3. The chain carries TRBV15 and TRBJ1-5, with 7 positions matching TRBD1. The CDR3 runs 15 residues. With 0 bases clipped from V and 4 bases from J, the junction kept 3 bases outside the gene matches. CDR1 LNHNV and CDR2 YYDKDF come from the germline V gene (reference sequence). The DNA for the CDR3 is TGTGCCACCAGCAGAGACACAGGGGCAAATCAGCCCCAGCATTTT. Its translation: CATSRDTGANQPQHF.

This rearrangement joins TRBV6-4 to TRBJ2-3; no clear D gene. The CDR3 runs to 17 residues. V was shortened by 1 base and J by 2 bases, with 16 bases between the two germline ends. Germline loops: CDR1 MRHNA, CDR2 SNTAGT. The CDR3 bases are TGTGCCAGCAGTGACTTTTTCTCGCGGAGTGTCACAGATACGCAGTATTTT. Translated: CASSDFFSRSVTDTQYF.

This clone was detected a few times. In DNA form, the CDR3 reads TGTGCCAGTAGTCAGGGGAGAAACACCATATATTTT. Translated: CASSQGRNTIYF. This sequence joins TRBV19 and TRBJ1-3, with a tentative D call TRBD1 (6 bases). V dropped 5 bases and J dropped 5 bases, with 7 bases sitting between them. The CDR3 is 12 residues long. Germline CDR1 LNHDA, CDR2 SQIVND (reference sequence). The full variable domain, in which reference TRBV19 and TRBJ1-3 provide the parts outside the CDR3, is DGGITQSPKYLFRKEGQNVTLSCEQNLNHDAMYWYRQDPGQGLRLIYYSQIVNDFQKGDIAEGYSVSREKKESFPLTVTSAQKNPTAFYLCASSQGRNTIYFGEGSWLTVV.

The gene calls are TRBV11-3 and TRBJ2-5; 15 bases map to TRBD2. The trim removed 5 bases at V and 3 bases at J, leaving 7 bases unmatched. The CDR3 is made up of 17 amino acids. Germline CDR1 and CDR2: SGHNT and YENEEA. CDR3 region: CASSRGTSGRLEETQYF. Written as DNA, the CDR3 is TGTGCCAGCAGCCGGGGGACTAGCGGGAGGTTGGAAGAGACCCAGTACTTC.

This clone was counted once. This chain connects TRBV2 to TRBJ1-5; D gene ambiguous. Germline CDR1 is SNHLY and CDR2 is FYNNEI. The CDR3 has 15 residues. Trimming removed 4 bases from V and 0 bases from J, with 10 bases in between. The CDR3 nucleotides are TGTGCCAGCAGTGGAACAGCCTATAGCAATCAGCCCCAGCATTTT. Amino acid sequence: CASSGTAYSNQPQHF.

This sequence joins TRBV6-1 and TRBJ1-4, with D tentatively TRBD1 (5 bases). V lost 2 bases and J 0 bases, leaving 10 bases between the germline ends. CDR1 is MNHNS, CDR2 SASEGT, per germline. The CDR3 runs to 16 residues. CDR3 DNA sequence: TGTGCCAGCAGTGAATGGGGGGGGGCAACTAATGAAAAACTGTTTTTT. This gives the protein CASSEWGGATNEKLFF.

The chain has TRBV4-3 and TRBJ1-2; D might be TRBD1 (6 bases). The CDR3 extends over 16 amino acids. The germline V and J ends were trimmed by 0 bases and 1 base, with 12 bases remaining between them. Per germline, CDR1 LGHNA and CDR2 YSLEER. CDR3 sequence (DNA): TGCGCCAGCAGCCAAGATCCGCAGGGGCTTAACTATGGCTACACCTTC. It is translated as CASSQDPQGLNYGYTF.

This rearrangement joins TRBV9 to TRBJ2-2; 7 positions agree with TRBD2. V was pared by 2 bases and J by 5 bases, with 9 bases of the junction left unmatched. The CDR3 is 16 amino acids. Germline CDR1 and CDR2: SGDLS and YYNGEE. CDR3 residues: CASSVRAGVGTGELFF. The CDR3 DNA sequence: TGTGCCAGCAGCGTGAGGGCGGGAGTTGGGACCGGGGAGCTGTTTTTT.

V usage is TRBV11-2 and J usage is TRBJ2-2; the D gene is possibly TRBD2 (6 bases). Germline V gene data show CDR1 as SGHAT and CDR2 as FQNNGV. V was cut by 0 bases and J by 6 bases, with 14 bases left in between. The CDR3 contains 16 residues. CDR3 amino acids: CASSLDLRRGPGELFF. The CDR3 DNA sequence: TGTGCCAGCAGCTTAGATCTTAGGAGGGGTCCCGGGGAGCTGTTTTTT.

V and J are TRBV4-2 and TRBJ2-5, with 8 bases that match TRBD2. Trimming took 1 base from V and 1 from J; bases not matched to a gene: 2. The CDR3 has 15 residues. Germline assignment: CDR1 LGHNA and CDR2 YNFKEQ. The CDR3 bases are TGTGCCAGCAGCCAAGTGAGCGGGGGCCAAGAGACCCAGTACTTC. Its protein product is CASSQVSGGQETQYF.

The genes are TRBV15 and TRBJ2-5, with TRBD2 as a possible D gene (5 bases). V lost 4 bases, J lost 2 bases, and 8 bases lay in between. The CDR3 spans 13 residues. The germline V gene has CDR1 LNHNV and CDR2 YYDKDF (reference sequence). CDR3 region: CATSTGYQETQYF. CDR3 coding DNA: TGTGCCACCAGCACGGGATATCAAGAGACCCAGTACTTC.

In this sample, this clone turned up once. This chain uses TRBV4-2 with TRBJ1-4; no clear D. V was shortened by 4 bases and J by 4 bases, with 16 bases between the two germline ends. The CDR3 extends over 16 amino acids. Germline loops: CDR1 LGHNA, CDR2 YNFKEQ. For the CDR3, the DNA is TGTGCCAGCAGCCCGCTGGGAGGCGCCAATAATGAAAAACTGTTTTTT. It yields the protein CASSPLGGANNEKLFF.

The chain is built from TRBV23-1 and TRBJ2-4; D perhaps matches TRBD1 (6 bases). TRBV23-1 is classed as an ORF, of uncertain function. V shed 6 bases and J shed 2 bases, with 11 bases lying between them. There are 14 residues in the CDR3. The CDR3 DNA reads as TGCGCCAGCAGAGAGGGGGTTTCCAAAAACATTCAGTACTTC. It yields the protein CASREGVSKNIQYF.

The rearrangement links TRBV7-2 to TRBJ2-7; possibly TRBD1 for D (6 bases). V shed 5 bases and J shed 6 bases, with 17 bases lying between them. This CDR3 region has 14 residues. Germline V gene lookup returns CDR1 SGHTA and CDR2 FQGNSA. The CDR3 region is CASSPTGYISEQYF. CDR3 DNA sequence: TGTGCCAGCAGCCCAACAGGGTATATCAGCGAGCAGTACTTC.

This rearrangement joins TRBV5-1 to TRBJ1-2; D remains ambiguous. The length of the CDR3 is 14 residues. Between the trimmed V and J ends, which lost 0 bases and 4 bases, there was a span of 10 bases. CDR1 and CDR2 from the germline V gene are SGHRS and YFSETQ. CDR3 in DNA: TGCGCCAGCAGCTTGGAGCAGTCGGGCTATGGCTACACCTTC. Amino acids: CASSLEQSGYGYTF.

This clone was counted between two and nine times. Other DNA sequences from this sample encode an identical CDR3 as well. This sequence joins TRBV19 and TRBJ2-1; 7 positions match TRBD1. The CDR3 length is 14 residues. From germline, CDR1 is LNHDA and CDR2 SQIVND (reference sequence). Losses at the gene ends were 2 bases for V and 4 bases for J; bases not matched to a gene: 2. CDR3 residues: CASSIRDSYNEQFF. DNA of the CDR3: TGTGCCAGTAGTATAAGGGACAGTTACAATGAGCAGTTCTTC. The complete variable domain, with remaining parts taken from reference TRBV19 and TRBJ2-1, reads DGGITQSPKYLFRKEGQNVTLSCEQNLNHDAMYWYRQDPGQGLRLIYYSQIVNDFQKGDIAEGYSVSREKKESFPLTVTSAQKNPTAFYLCASSIRDSYNEQFFGPGTRLTVL.

V is TRBV27 and J is TRBJ2-2; 7 positions match TRBD1. CDR3 length: 14 residues. V gave up 5 bases and J gave up 4 bases; unmatched junction bases: 4. The germline CDR1 and CDR2 sequences are MNHEY and SMNVEV (reference sequence). The CDR3 region has the DNA TGTGCCAGCAGTCCACAGGGGTCCACCGGGGAGCTGTTTTTT. This encodes CASSPQGSTGELFF.

The chain couples TRBV18 to TRBJ1-4; the D is unclear. The CDR3 sequence is 16 residues long. CDR1 and CDR2 (germline): KGHSH, LQKENI. V was pared by 3 bases and J by 6 bases, with 17 bases between. CDR3 residues: CASSPSLGGMDEKLFF. The DNA of the CDR3 is TGTGCCAGCTCACCGTCGTTGGGAGGGATGGATGAAAAACTGTTTTTT.

The chain employs TRBV19 and TRBJ2-6, with TRBD1 matching over 8 bases. This CDR3 has 19 amino acids. CDR1 is LNHDA and CDR2 is SQIVND in the germline V gene (reference sequence). After removal of 3 bases from V and 0 bases from J, the junction contained 10 bases not matched to a gene. For the CDR3, the DNA is TGTGCCAGTAGTATCGTCACCGGGACAGGACCCTCTGGGGCCAACGTCCTGACTTTC. It encodes CASSIVTGTGPSGANVLTF.

This chain links TRBV4-1 with TRBJ1-1; possible D gene TRBD1, 6 bases. CDR1 and CDR2 from the germline V gene are MGHRA and YSYEKL. The ends were cut back, 1 base at V and 4 bases at J, with 13 bases in the middle. The CDR3 is 15 amino acids. Here the CDR3 reads CASSQASDRSTEAFF. The CDR3 nucleotides read TGCGCCAGCAGCCAAGCCTCGGACAGATCCACTGAAGCTTTCTTT.

The chain uses TRBV19 and TRBJ2-1; perhaps TRBD2 as D (5 bases). CDR3 length equals 14 residues. V was clipped by 3 bases and J by 7 bases, with 13 bases between them. Germline CDR1 and CDR2: LNHDA and SQIVND (reference sequence). This CDR3 reads CASSISSSMNEQFF. CDR3 nucleotide sequence: TGTGCCAGTAGTATTTCTAGCTCAATGAATGAGCAGTTCTTC.

This CDR3 is CASSLYLPGQGETQYF. The CDR3 DNA reads TGTGCCAGCAGCTTATATTTACCGGGACAGGGCGAGACCCAGTACTTC. The gene calls are TRBV7-9 and TRBJ2-5; 9 bases are a match to TRBD1. Germline V lookup: CDR1 SEHNR, CDR2 FQNEAQ (reference sequence). V lost 2 bases and J lost 5; bases outside the gene matches: 9. The CDR3 has 16 residues. Full variable domain (remainder filled in from reference TRBV7-9 and TRBJ2-5): DTGVSQNPRHKITKRGQNVTFRCDPISEHNRLYWYRQTLGQGPEFLTYFQNEAQLEKSRLLSDRFSAERPKGSFSTLEIQRTEQGDSAMYLCASSLYLPGQGETQYFGPGTRLLVL.

This clone appeared a single time. This chain links TRBV9 with TRBJ1-1; the D is unclear. Germline lookup yields CDR1 SGDLS and CDR2 YYNGEE. There are 14 residues in the CDR3. V dropped 0 bases and J dropped 7 bases, with 13 bases sitting between them. In DNA form, the CDR3 reads TGTGCCAGCAGCGTAGGCCGTGAGTCCCATGAAGCTTTCTTT. Amino acid sequence: CASSVGRESHEAFF.